What follows describes a single T cell receptor (beta chain). No antigen is known for it. The data were taken from a study of T cell responses to AZD1222 COVID-19 vaccine. General observations from the study: Most donors were white British and more were female, and clonal diversity was possibly underestimated.

The CDR3 is 14 amino acids. J lost 5 bases, V lost 4 bases, and 8 bases had no gene match. Per germline, CDR1 SGHRS and CDR2 YFSETQ. Assay used: immunoSEQ multiplex PCR; TCRdb lists only in-frame clones, some missing. Among 150,000 to 160,000 clones, around 85% were seen once, and the ten largest hold under 8%. This receptor was taken from an adult who had recovered from COVID-19. This chain joins TRBV5-1 and TRBJ1-2; 7 nucleotides align to TRBD1. Sequenced here: peripheral blood, sampled after recovery from COVID-19. DNA of the CDR3: TGCGCCAGCAGCCTAACAACGACAGGGTATGGCTACACCTTC. Translated, it gives CASSLTTTGYGYTF.